Below, 20 T cell receptor beta chains from the same sample are listed, as sequenced in a study of T-cell memory formation after mild COVID-19. TCRdb reanalysed the 5' RACE reads using MiXCR and keeps one entry per CDR3 protein. The data show 300,000 or so distinct CDR3 sequences, 15% seen once. Sequenced: PBMCs or a T cell subset sorted from them (not recorded which). These receptors originate from a young man who had mild COVID-19 (a few samples of this study predate the infection). Cell type and time point are not known.

The sample holds a few counts of this clonotype. The chain couples TRBV10-3 to TRBJ2-1, with TRBD2 as a possible D gene (6 bases). Germline CDR1 is ENHRY and CDR2 is SYGVKD. V was trimmed by 4 bases and J by 7 bases, leaving 11 bases between them. The length of the CDR3 is 13 residues. CDR3: CAISVGGANEQFF. DNA of the CDR3: TGTGCCATCAGTGTGGGGGGTGCGAATGAGCAGTTCTTC.

The gene calls are TRBV7-6 and TRBJ2-3, with TRBD1 identical over 11 bases. Germline trimming cut 1 base from V and 6 bases from J; bases unmatched to any gene: 0. Per the germline V gene, CDR1 is SGHVS and CDR2 is FNYEAQ. The CDR3 sequence is 14 residues long. CDR3: CASSLGDRGDTQYF. The CDR3 DNA reads as TGTGCCAGCAGCTTAGGGGACAGGGGGGATACGCAGTATTTT.

This chain joins TRBV7-2 and TRBJ2-2; D perhaps matches TRBD2 (5 bases). Germline-derived CDR1 and CDR2 are SGHTA and FQGNSA. Trimming took off 1 base at V and 3 bases at J, with 15 bases between the two ends. The CDR3 has 17 amino acids. Written as DNA, the CDR3 is TGTGCCAGCAGCTTAGGGGGTAGCGCCAGCTACACCGGGGAGCTGTTTTTT. Its protein is CASSLGGSASYTGELFF.

The V gene is TRBV7-9, the J gene TRBJ2-2, with D perhaps being TRBD1 or TRBD2 (6 bases each). V was shortened by 5 bases and J by 0 bases, with 16 bases between the two germline ends. Germline V gene lookup returns CDR1 SEHNR and CDR2 FQNEAQ (reference sequence). CDR3 length: 17 amino acids. CDR3 amino acids: CASSPRGTGTNTGELFF. The CDR3 coding sequence is TGTGCCAGCAGCCCGAGGGGGACTGGTACGAACACCGGGGAGCTGTTTTTT.

The chain combines TRBV12-3 or TRBV12-4 with TRBJ1-3; D not resolved. V lost 5 bases and J lost 4, with 9 bases in between. The CDR3 is 13 amino acids. The DNA of the CDR3 is TGTGCCAGCAGTCCCCAGACGGGAAACACCATATATTTT. Its translation: CASSPQTGNTIYF.

The rearrangement joins TRBV6-1 to TRBJ1-1; TRBD1 aligns across 7 bases. This CDR3 has 12 amino acids. Per germline, CDR1 MNHNS and CDR2 SASEGT. V lost 4 bases to trimming and J lost 6 bases; unmatched junction nucleotides: 2. The CDR3 spells CASSGDRAEAFF. The DNA of the CDR3 is TGTGCCAGCAGTGGCGACAGGGCTGAAGCTTTCTTT.

The chain is built from TRBV7-2 and TRBJ2-2; the D call may be TRBD1 or TRBD2 (6 bases each). The CDR3 consists of 16 residues. CDR1 and CDR2 from the germline V gene are SGHTA and FQGNSA. The V end was cut by 7 bases, the J end by 0 bases, with 15 bases between. The CDR3 DNA reads as TGTGCCAGCACCCCCAACGGGGGCGCGAACACCGGGGAGCTGTTTTTT. Protein sequence: CASTPNGGANTGELFF.

The genes are TRBV28 and TRBJ1-1, with TRBD1 identical over 8 bases. CDR1 is MDHEN and CDR2 is SYDVKM in the germline V gene. The CDR3 consists of 14 residues. The junction had 9 bases not matched to a gene; V was cut back by 5 bases and J by 7 bases. In DNA form, the CDR3 reads TGTGCCAGCAGTCCCCCATTCGGACAGGGTGAAGCTTTCTTT. Its protein product is CASSPPFGQGEAFF.

V usage is TRBV12-3 or TRBV12-4 and J usage is TRBJ2-1, with D perhaps TRBD1 (5 bases). The CDR3 sequence is 12 residues long. V was clipped by 6 bases and J by 9 bases, with 12 bases between them. The CDR3 sequence is CASRRRQGEQFF. The DNA of the CDR3 is TGTGCCAGCAGGCGACGGCAGGGTGAGCAGTTCTTC.

This clonotype has a count of ten or more. This chain connects TRBV5-1 to TRBJ2-3, with no clear D. The CDR3 runs to 15 residues. The V and J ends lost 3 bases and 0 bases respectively, with 11 bases between them. CDR1 is SGHRS, CDR2 YFSETQ, per germline. DNA of the CDR3: TGCGCCAGCAGCTGGCAGGTCCCTAGCACAGATACGCAGTATTTT. This sequence encodes CASSWQVPSTDTQYF.

The chain couples TRBV5-4 to TRBJ1-1; tentative D call: TRBD1 (6 bases). CDR1 and CDR2 (germline): SGHNT, YYREEE (reference sequence). The CDR3 runs 16 residues. V was cut by 3 bases and J by 1 base, with 16 bases left in between. This CDR3 is CASSWGGRAANTEAFF. For the CDR3, the DNA is TGTGCCAGCAGCTGGGGGGGGCGGGCGGCGAACACTGAAGCTTTCTTT.

As regards this clonotype: The final CDR3 position lacks the conserved phenylalanine or tryptophan, pointing to a likely read error. V gene TRBV12-3 or TRBV12-4 combines with J gene TRBJ1-5; D uncertain. The CDR3 extends over 12 amino acids. The CDR3: CVCRCNLGGQHI. The DNA for the CDR3 is TGTGTCTGCCGTTGCAACCTGGGAGGCCAGCATATT.

The DNA for the CDR3 is TGTGCCAGCAGCCTGCAGGGGGTCCACACTGAAGCTTTCTTT. Protein: CASSLQGVHTEAFF. This chain uses TRBV14 with TRBJ1-1; 7 bases agree with TRBD1. CDR1 is SGHDN and CDR2 is FVKESK in the germline V gene. The CDR3 contains 14 residues. V lost 4 bases and J lost 3; bases outside the gene matches: 5.

This clonotype showed up just a few times. The CDR3 spells CASSYSAVNTEAFF. The CDR3 DNA sequence: TGTGCCAGCAGTTACTCGGCGGTCAACACTGAAGCTTTCTTT. This sequence joins TRBV6-5 and TRBJ1-1; D call uncertain. The CDR3 length is 14 residues. V was trimmed by 0 bases and J by 2 bases, leaving 7 bases between them. Per germline, CDR1 MNHEY and CDR2 SVGAGI.

The V and J genes are TRBV12-3 or TRBV12-4 and TRBJ1-2, with D maybe TRBD1 (5 bases). V was cut by 6 bases and J by 8 bases, with 19 bases left in between. The CDR3 extends over 14 amino acids. The CDR3 bases are TGTGCCAGCAGACTCACCGGGCGGGGGATCGGCTACACCTTC. It is translated as CASRLTGRGIGYTF.

This clonotype was counted between two and nine times. The chain has TRBV6-1 and TRBJ2-5; 8 bases fit TRBD1. J gave up 3 bases and V 8 bases, and 5 bases lay outside the gene matches. Germline lookup yields CDR1 MNHNS and CDR2 SASEGT. The CDR3 spans 13 residues. CDR3 sequence: CASLRTGKETQYF. The CDR3, as DNA: TGTGCCAGCCTCCGGACAGGGAAAGAGACCCAGTACTTC.

This chain joins TRBV5-5 and TRBJ1-3; D is undetermined. The CDR3 is 13 residues long. CDR1 is SGHKS and CDR2 is YYEKEE in the germline V gene (reference sequence). The germline V and J ends were trimmed by 4 bases and 6 bases, with 11 bases remaining between them. The CDR3 DNA is TGTGCCAGCAGCCCACAGCTGCCAAACACCATATATTTT. Translation: CASSPQLPNTIYF. Drawing the rest from reference TRBV5-5 and TRBJ1-3, the complete variable domain is DAGVTQSPTHLIKTRGQQVTLRCSPISGHKSVSWYQQVLGQGPQFIFQYYEKEERGRGNFPDRFSARQFPNYSSELNVNALLLGDSALYLCASSPQLPNTIYFGEGSWLTVV.

The chain links TRBV20-1 to TRBJ2-3, with a weak D call TRBD2 (6 bases). Deletions cut 3 bases from V and 0 bases from J, with 10 bases between. The CDR3 length is 14 residues. The germline CDR1 and CDR2 sequences are DFQATT and SNEGSKA (reference sequence). Written as DNA, the CDR3 is TGCAGTGCTAGCATGGGGGGAAGCACAGATACGCAGTATTTT. It is translated as CSASMGGSTDTQYF.

A single count supports this clonotype. The rearrangement uses TRBV7-9 and TRBJ1-2; no firm D call. The CDR3 sequence is 11 residues long. V dropped 4 bases and J dropped 13 bases, with 13 bases sitting between them. Germline assignment: CDR1 SEHNR and CDR2 FQNEAQ (reference sequence). The CDR3, as DNA: TGTGCCAGCAGCTCCGGTGGAGACTGCACCTTC. It is translated as CASSSGGDCTF.

A few counts support this clonotype. The rearrangement joins TRBV20-1 to TRBJ2-2; D is possibly TRBD2 (5 bases). Germline assignment: CDR1 DFQATT and CDR2 SNEGSKA (reference sequence). The CDR3 sequence is 12 residues long. With 4 bases removed from V and 9 bases from J, the gap between germline ends came to 12 bases. The CDR3 is CSAMAGARELFF. The CDR3 DNA reads TGCAGTGCTATGGCGGGTGCCAGGGAGCTGTTTTTT.